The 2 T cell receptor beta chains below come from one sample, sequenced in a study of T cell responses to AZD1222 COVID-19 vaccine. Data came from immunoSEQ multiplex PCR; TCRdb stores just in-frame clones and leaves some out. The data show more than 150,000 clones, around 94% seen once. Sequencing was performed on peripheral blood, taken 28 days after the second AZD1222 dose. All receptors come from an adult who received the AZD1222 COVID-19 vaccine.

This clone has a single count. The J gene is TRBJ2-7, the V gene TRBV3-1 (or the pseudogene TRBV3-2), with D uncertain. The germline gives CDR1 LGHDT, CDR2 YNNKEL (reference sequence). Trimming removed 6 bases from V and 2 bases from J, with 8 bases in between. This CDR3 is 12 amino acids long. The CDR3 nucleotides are TGTGCCAGCAGTCCGGGCCCCTACGAGCAGTACTTC. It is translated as CASSPGPYEQYF.

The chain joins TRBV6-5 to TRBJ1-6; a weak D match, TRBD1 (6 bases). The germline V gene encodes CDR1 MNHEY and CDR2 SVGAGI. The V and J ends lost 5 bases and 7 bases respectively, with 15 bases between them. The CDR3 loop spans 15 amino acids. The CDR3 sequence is CASSLTRDKNSPLHF. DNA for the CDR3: TGTGCCAGCAGTCTCACCCGGGACAAAAATTCACCCCTCCACTTT.